This TCR beta chain was identified in a study of T cell clusters in autoimmune cytopenias. This clonotype counts as medium-sized by frequency. TRB amplification used around 270 ng of peripheral blood genomic DNA. TRB rearrangements were amplified by touch-down multiplex PCR with mixed TRB-A/B primers. From its re-call of the multiplex PCR reads, TCRdb lists each CDR3 protein once, without DNA. This sample's table has approximately 12,000 distinct CDR3 sequences. The same data also contributed to another study, on T cell repertoires in aging, cancer and after chemotherapy. From that paper: Donors were grouped into six age bands spanning 30 or younger through 70 or older. Clear clonal overlap appeared across healthy donor samples taken over several months to years.

This sequence was found in a human donor in good health. Material for sequencing was peripheral blood.

CDR3 protein: CASSPQQRNYGYTF. This rearrangement joins TRBV7-2 to TRBJ1-2. Germline V lookup: CDR1 SGHTA, CDR2 FQGNSA. The CDR3 is 14 residues long.